The 23 T cell receptor beta chains reported below all come from one sample, sequenced in a study of regulatory T cells in long-lasting Graves disease. Time point meaning: newly diagnosed GD, antithyroid drugs for less than 3 months. The TCR library was prepared using RNA isolated from PBMCs. According to the study, TCR beta libraries were built with iRepertoire HTBI primers and CDR3-region Arm-PCR. MiXCR, applied by TCRdb to the multiplex PCR reads, yields one record per CDR3 protein. The sample carries roughly 420,000 distinct CDR3 sequences, roughly 15% recorded once. The sample was also reused in another study, on T cells in Graves' hyperthyroidism and ophthalmopathy.

This sample comprised peripheral blood mononuclear cells (PBMCs), obtained at new diagnosis, from a patient treated with antithyroid drugs. The receptors were gathered from a woman aged 25 to 39 with Graves disease.

This clonotype was detected a few times. The chain joins TRBV9 to TRBJ1-5; D gene uncertain. Trimming stripped 4 bases from V and 12 bases from J, with 20 bases between. Looked up from germline, CDR1 is SGDLS and CDR2 is YYNGEE. There are 14 residues in the CDR3. The CDR3 is CASSPDSEERLQHF. As DNA, the CDR3 is TGTGCCAGCAGCCCCGATTCTGAGGAACGGCTCCAGCATTTT.

In this sample, this clonotype turned up many times. The gene calls are TRBV11-2 and TRBJ2-1, with D perhaps matching TRBD1 or TRBD2 (5 bases each). V was trimmed by 1 base and J by 10 bases, leaving 11 bases between them. The CDR3 has 13 residues. CDR1 SGHAT and CDR2 FQNNGV come from the germline V gene. DNA of the CDR3: TGTGCCAGCAGCTTAGTTGTGGGGGTGGAGCAGTTCTTC. Protein: CASSLVVGVEQFF.

This chain uses TRBV27 with TRBJ1-2; D is unclear. This CDR3 has 15 residues. Trimming removed 5 bases from V and 4 bases from J, with 17 bases in between. Germline V gives CDR1 MNHEY, CDR2 SMNVEV (reference sequence). In DNA, the CDR3 is TGTGCCAGCAGTGACATTCAGGATCGAGGCTATGGCTACACCTTC. It specifies CASSDIQDRGYGYTF.

The table lists this clonotype with many counts. The rearrangement links TRBV4-2 to TRBJ2-1, with D possibly TRBD2 on 7 matching bases. V was clipped by 4 bases and J by 1 base, with 14 bases between them. The CDR3 totals 16 residues. Looked up from germline, CDR1 is LGHNA and CDR2 is YNFKEQ. The chain's CDR3 is CASSRRGQWSYNEQFF. In nucleotides, the CDR3 is TGTGCCAGCAGCCGGCGGGGGCAGTGGTCCTACAATGAGCAGTTCTTC.

For the CDR3, the DNA is TGTGCCACCAGTGCCCTGGAAGGGGCTGGTGGCTACACCTTC. Amino acids: CATSALEGAGGYTF. This chain links TRBV24-1 with TRBJ1-2; possible D gene TRBD1, 5 bases. Germline CDR1 is KGHDR and CDR2 is SFDVKD. V gave up 5 bases and J gave up 7 bases, with 16 bases separating them. The length of the CDR3 is 14 residues.

V gene TRBV3-1 combines with J gene TRBJ2-2, with 8 bases matching TRBD1. Trimming at V came to 9 bases and at J to 5 bases, leaving 5 bases not matched to a gene. The CDR3 consists of 13 residues. Germline V gene data show CDR1 as LGHDT and CDR2 as YNNKEL (reference sequence). CDR3 sequence: CASQGARTGELFF. DNA for the CDR3: TGTGCCAGTCAGGGGGCCCGGACCGGGGAGCTGTTTTTT.

The chain carries TRBV10-3 and TRBJ1-6; TRBD1 aligns across 10 bases. Germline CDR1 reads ENHRY; CDR2 reads SYGVKD. This CDR3 is 14 amino acids long. After removal of 5 bases from V and 8 bases from J, the junction contained 3 bases not matched to a gene. CDR3 protein: CAISTGQGDSPLHF. CDR3 in DNA: TGTGCCATCAGTACTGGACAGGGGGATTCACCCCTCCACTTT.

The chain couples TRBV28 to TRBJ1-2; 7 bases map to TRBD1. Germline V gene data show CDR1 as MDHEN and CDR2 as SYDVKM. J lost 5 bases, V lost 5 bases, and 14 bases had no gene match. CDR3 size: 16 residues. This chain's CDR3 is CASSISGGAGIYGYTF. The CDR3 DNA reads as TGTGCCAGCAGTATCTCAGGGGGGGCGGGGATATATGGCTACACCTTC.

This clonotype was counted many times. The V and J genes are TRBV28 and TRBJ2-1; 11 bases align to TRBD2. V dropped 6 bases and J dropped 4; count of bases not matched to a gene: 8. Germline V gene lookup returns CDR1 MDHEN and CDR2 SYDVKM. The CDR3 is 16 residues long. CDR3 coding DNA: TGTGCCAGCAGCCCAGCCGGGACTAGCGGATACAATGAGCAGTTCTTC. This gives the protein CASSPAGTSGYNEQFF.

This clonotype occurred a few times. The CDR3 loop is CASSFSIRDPGGGDTQYF. CDR3 bases: TGTGCCAGCAGTTTTTCTATCCGGGACCCCGGCGGCGGAGATACGCAGTATTTT. The genes are TRBV28 and TRBJ2-3; D could derive from TRBD1 or TRBD2 (5 bases each). The V gene lost 3 bases and the J gene lost 5 bases, with 24 bases spanning the gap. In germline, CDR1 is MDHEN, CDR2 SYDVKM. The CDR3 is 18 residues long.

The rearrangement joins TRBV28 to TRBJ1-2; D is unclear. V gave up 2 bases and J gave up 5 bases, with 9 bases separating them. CDR1 and CDR2 from the germline V gene are MDHEN and SYDVKM. CDR3 length: 13 residues. This CDR3 is CASSLSQPYGYTF. For the CDR3, the DNA is TGTGCCAGCAGTTTAAGTCAACCTTATGGCTACACCTTC.

This clonotype has ten or more counts. The chain joins TRBV27 to TRBJ2-5; 9 nucleotides agree with TRBD1. The CDR3 length is 15 residues. Trimming removed 7 bases from V and 0 bases from J; junction bases left unmatched: 6. Germline-derived CDR1 and CDR2 are MNHEY and SMNVEV (reference sequence). Here the CDR3 reads CASKLWDRDQETQYF. DNA for the CDR3: TGTGCCAGCAAATTGTGGGACAGGGACCAAGAGACCCAGTACTTC.

This clonotype was detected ten times or more. The genes are TRBV2 and TRBJ1-6; 9 bases map to TRBD1. The CDR3 extends over 15 amino acids. The V segment lost 3 bases and the J segment 7 bases; nucleotides outside the gene matches: 4. Germline lookup yields CDR1 SNHLY and CDR2 FYNNEI. The CDR3 protein is CASSERGQGNSPLHF. The DNA for the CDR3 is TGTGCCAGCAGTGAGCGCGGACAGGGGAATTCACCCCTCCACTTT. Full variable domain (missing parts from reference TRBV2 and TRBJ1-6): EPEVTQTPSHQVTQMGQEVILRCVPISNHLYFYWYRQILGQKVEFLVSFYNNEISEKSEIFDDQFSVERPDGSNFTLKIRSTKLEDSAMYFCASSERGQGNSPLHFGNGTRLTVT.

At least ten counts were recorded for this clonotype. The chain recombines TRBV10-3 with TRBJ1-1; 7 nucleotides match TRBD1. The CDR3 has 15 residues. Germline CDR1 and CDR2: ENHRY and SYGVKD. Unmatched junction bases numbered 11, after V lost 6 bases and J lost 4 bases. The CDR3, as DNA: TGTGCCATCAGAAGGTCGACAGGGAAAAGCACTGAAGCTTTCTTT. It is translated as CAIRRSTGKSTEAFF.

The chain employs TRBV19 and TRBJ2-1; no firm D call. The CDR3 has 16 amino acids. CDR1 is LNHDA, CDR2 SQIVND, per germline (reference sequence). V lost 6 bases and J lost 3, with 18 bases in between. CDR3 in DNA: TGTGCCAGTAGGGCGAGTGCGATTCAAAACTACAATGAGCAGTTCTTC. This sequence encodes CASRASAIQNYNEQFF.

This clonotype showed up many times. V usage is TRBV11-1 and J usage is TRBJ1-1, with 7 nucleotides matching TRBD1. Per germline, CDR1 SGHAT and CDR2 FQDESV (reference sequence). The CDR3 totals 13 residues. Trimming removed 5 bases from V and 11 bases from J; junction bases left unmatched: 11. The CDR3, as DNA: TGTGCCAGCAGCAACGACAGGGAACGGGATGCTTTCTTT. Its translation: CASSNDRERDAFF.

This clonotype turned up a few times. This chain uses TRBV9 with TRBJ2-2; D not resolved. Germline V gene data show CDR1 as SGDLS and CDR2 as YYNGEE. This CDR3 contains 12 residues. Trimming took 0 bases from V and 6 from J, leaving 3 bases between them. The CDR3 sequence is CASSVVAGELFF. CDR3 in DNA: TGTGCCAGCAGCGTAGTTGCCGGGGAGCTGTTTTTT.

The V gene is TRBV15, the J gene TRBJ2-2; possibly TRBD1 for D (6 bases). Per the germline V gene, CDR1 is LNHNV and CDR2 is YYDKDF (reference sequence). Trimming shortened V by 5 bases and J by 3 bases, and 7 bases separated the two germline ends. The CDR3 sequence is 13 residues long. Here the CDR3 reads CATSGQYTGELFF. CDR3 nucleotides: TGTGCCACCAGCGGACAGTACACCGGGGAGCTGTTTTTT.

This clonotype was detected ten times or more. This rearrangement joins TRBV28 to TRBJ2-2; D gene ambiguous. Trimming took 8 bases from V and 0 from J, leaving 19 bases between them. This CDR3 spans 17 amino acids. Germline loops: CDR1 MDHEN, CDR2 SYDVKM. CDR3 amino acids: CASGAQKFYPNTGELFF. The CDR3 bases are TGTGCCAGCGGCGCACAAAAATTCTATCCGAACACCGGGGAGCTGTTTTTT. Full variable domain (missing parts from reference TRBV28 and TRBJ2-2): DVKVTQSSRYLVKRTGEKVFLECVQDMDHENMFWYRQDPGLGLRLIYFSYDVKMKEKGDIPEGYSVSREKKERFSLILESASTNQTSMYLCASGAQKFYPNTGELFFGEGSRLTVL.

On this clonotype: A read error likely explains this, since a far larger clone differs by one base. The chain uses TRBV7-3 and TRBJ1-5; D perhaps matches TRBD1 (5 bases). The CDR3 is 15 amino acids. CDR1 and CDR2 (germline): SGHTA, FQGTGA. The CDR3: CASSLGQARGQPPHF. In DNA form, the CDR3 reads TGTGCCAGCAGCTTGGGGCAGGCGAGGGGTCAGCCCCCGCATTTT.

The rearrangement joins TRBV6-2 or TRBV6-3 to TRBJ2-7; TRBD1 matches 7 bases. Germline trimming cut 0 bases from V and 4 bases from J; bases unmatched to any gene: 9. The CDR3 extends over 16 amino acids. Germline V gene data show CDR1 as MNHEY and CDR2 as SVGEGT. This CDR3 is CASSYSTGTDRYEQYF. The CDR3 DNA is TGTGCCAGCAGTTACTCGACCGGGACAGACCGATACGAGCAGTACTTC.

This clonotype showed up just a few times. The V call is TRBV12-3 or TRBV12-4, the J call TRBJ2-7; 11 nucleotides agree with TRBD2. After removal of 8 bases from V and 2 bases from J, the junction contained 11 bases not matched to a gene. The CDR3 is 16 amino acids. This chain's CDR3 is CASSPSGTSGTYEQYF. For the CDR3, the DNA is TGTGCCAGCTCACCCTCCGGGACTAGCGGAACCTACGAGCAGTACTTC.

This clonotype turned up a few times. A much larger clone lies a single base off, so this may be a read error. The DNA is omitted, as the CDR3 cannot be located on it reliably, and the CDR3 follows TCRdb's listing. This chain links TRBV28 with TRBJ2-7; the listed D gene, TRBD1, was not tested against the DNA. Both ends counted, the CDR3 spans 14 residues. The germline gives CDR1 MDHEN, CDR2 SYDVKM. CDR3 amino acids: CAGSSSGHRAEQYF.